This record concerns one T cell receptor (beta chain) sequence. It has no known antigen specificity. It has no much larger one-base neighbor in the sample; base qualities were not kept. The library was produced with 5' RACE. TCRdb names Illumina HiSeq 2500 as the instrument used. A second roughly 6 to 12 cycle PCR used a sample-barcoded 5' primer and a J-beta primer mix. Each TCR beta cDNA molecule received a unique molecular identifier from a template-switch 5' adaptor carrying 12 random nucleotides. At least 3 million CDR3-containing paired-end reads were obtained from each sample. First-strand cDNA synthesis was performed from all RNA using the Mint cDNA synthesis kit, with priming by a TRBC-specific oligonucleotide. All cDNA was treated with uracil-DNA glycosylase and then went through a first 18-cycle PCR with the universal primers M1SS and BC2_uni_R. In the original analysis: For normalization, 1 million high-quality reads were randomly selected from each sample, with every read carrying a distinct molecular identifier. Reads sharing molecular identifiers were discarded rather than binned into consensus sequences. MiTCR, with a Q25 quality threshold and the strictest error-elimination algorithm, was used for CDR3 identification, clonotype clustering and error correction. A nonparametric unseen species model with Euler transformation was used to estimate lower-bound total TCR beta diversity. TCRdb's own reprocessing of the public reads used fastp at Q25 and MiXCR and kept productive beta chains. Each entry is one CDR3 protein sequence, shown with its most common DNA and genes. The authors' filters were not applied to this entry. The sample table holds about 650,000 distinct CDR3 sequences, of which more than 45% were seen once. The ten largest clones add up to around an eighth of the sample.

Systemically healthy Caucasian individuals from Russia, some 38 in total and aged about 6 to 90 years, were included as donors. Approximately 9.7 milliliters of peripheral blood were drawn from each donor into EDTA-treated Vacutainer tubes. Ficoll-Paque density-gradient centrifugation was used to isolate PBMCs, with at least 7 million obtained per sample. Total RNA was extracted from PBMCs with Trizol reagent, with at least 5 micrograms obtained per sample. For every donor, an aliquot of PBMCs went through flow cytometry to measure the percentages of naive CD45RAhigh/CD27high T cells. This entry is derived from a study of blood T cells in healthy people across ages (dated by TCRdb to the mid-2010s). Notes on the research overall: In model experiments, template switching captured about one uniquely barcoded TCR beta cDNA molecule for every two T cells. Using deep sequencing normalized with unique cDNA molecular identifiers, the study measured how TCR beta repertoire diversity changes with age. The donors were split into four age groups: young (average around 15 years), middle-aged (more than 35), aged (approximately 60) and long-lived (about 74). To avoid experimental bias, donors of different ages were randomly spread across the sequencing lanes. The study analyzed two additional independent replicas of 1 million unique cDNA reads from the same blood draw for two donors, one aged 18 to 30 and one aged 80 or older.

The paper as a whole reports these results and caveats: Total diversity estimates from one million sequenced T cells were considered lower bounds and underestimates. Donor CMV infection status was unknown, potentially confounding age-related changes in expanded clonotypes. A strong correlation was found between observed TCR beta diversity and the percentage of naive T cells measured by flow cytometry. Since profiling was done on bulk unsorted PBMCs, naive and antigen-experienced compartments could not be conclusively compared. As age increased, observed TCR beta diversity per million T cells dropped in a roughly linear way, and a significant reduction was already evident by age 40. The long-lived group showed more naive CD4+ T cells, fewer expanded clones and increased TCR diversity than the aged group, suggesting age selection.

From cysteine to phenylalanine, the CDR3 is 19 amino acids long. Only CDR3 DNA remains: 57 bases, in frame from the first base. CDR1 and CDR2, per the germline V gene, are SGDLS and YYNGEE. Trimming leaves V shorter by 2 bases and J shorter by 1 base, with the junction holding 9 bases beyond the gene matches. Material: blood. This receptor was taken from a woman of 80 years or more in good health. The rearranged segments are TRBV9 and TRBJ2-1; 13 bases in between match TRBD2. This receptor carries the CDR3 CASSVTSGGALGSYNEQFF. The DNA sequence is given as TGTGCCAGCAGCGTCACTAGCGGGGGGGCCCTCGGGTCCTACAATGAGCAGTTCTTC.